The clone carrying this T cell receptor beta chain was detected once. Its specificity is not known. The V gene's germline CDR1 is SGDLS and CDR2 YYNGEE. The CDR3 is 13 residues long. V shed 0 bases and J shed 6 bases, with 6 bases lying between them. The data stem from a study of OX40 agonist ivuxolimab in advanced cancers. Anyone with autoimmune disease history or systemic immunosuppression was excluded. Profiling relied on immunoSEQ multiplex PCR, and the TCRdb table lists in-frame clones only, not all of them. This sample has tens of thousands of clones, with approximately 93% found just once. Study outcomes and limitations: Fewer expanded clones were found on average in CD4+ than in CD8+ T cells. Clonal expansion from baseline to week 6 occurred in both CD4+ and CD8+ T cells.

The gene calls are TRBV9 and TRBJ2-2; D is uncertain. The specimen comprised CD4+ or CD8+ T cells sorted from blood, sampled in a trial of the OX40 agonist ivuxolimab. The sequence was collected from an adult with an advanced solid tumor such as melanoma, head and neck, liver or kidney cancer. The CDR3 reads CASSVVNSGELFF. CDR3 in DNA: TGTGCCAGCAGCGTAGTGAATTCCGGGGAGCTGTTTTTT.